Sequencing of this T cell receptor beta chain was carried out in a study of PD-1 blockade in classical Hodgkin lymphoma (dated by TCRdb to 2018 to 2021). Context from the whole study: Nivolumab dosing was 3 mg/kg intravenously every 2 weeks, continuing until either disease progression or unacceptable toxicity. The study used CyTOF and TCR beta sequencing to define a peripheral blood immune signature of response to PD-1 blockade in classical Hodgkin lymphoma.

General study outcomes and caveats: Baseline diversity similar to that of newly diagnosed patients was observed in trial patients achieving complete response, whereas significantly lower diversity was observed in partial responders and progressors. The study covered only a single clinical trial cohort, and the causes of the repertoire differences, possibly disease activity or prior therapy, were still not defined. Lower diversity was observed in patients in whom nivolumab was started less than 1 year after ASCT, and these patients were excluded from later analyses so that confounding by immune reconstitution would be avoided. CD4+ but not CD8+ TCR diversity rose significantly by C4D1 (p=0.0027 vs p=0.16), most apparent in complete responders (p=0.02). Baseline TCR diversity was reported as lower in newly diagnosed patients than in healthy donors, and lower still in relapsed/refractory patients.

The time point label on this specimen signifies: cycle 2 day 1 (C2D1) of nivolumab. Relapse after autologous stem cell transplantation had occurred in all trial patients, and cohorts A, B and C were distinguished by prior brentuximab vedotin exposure. A total of around 60 patients with relapsed/refractory classical Hodgkin lymphoma made up the trial cohort, and each patient's best overall response was complete response, partial response or progressive disease. Trial patients were treated with single-agent nivolumab in the multi-cohort phase II CheckMate 205 trial. Best overall response was determined by an independent review committee according to the 2007 International Working Group response criteria. Trial PBMCs were collected immediately before nivolumab initiation (C1D1) and during therapy at cycle 2 day 1 and cycle 4 day 1. Peripheral blood was collected in 8 mL Vacutainer Cell Preparation Tubes, from which PBMCs were isolated by centrifugation and then cryopreserved.

Details on this clone: Its antigen is still unknown. No base-level quality is on record; no much larger clone is a single base apart.

V is clipped by 4 bases and J by 5 bases, and the sequence between their germline boundaries is 15 bases long. The CDR1 and CDR2 encoded by the germline V gene are MGHDK and SYGVNS. The CDR3 goes from the cysteine to the phenylalanine over 14 residues. The entry retains the CDR3 DNA only, 42 bases that are in frame from base 1. Genomic DNA was isolated using the Qiagen DNeasy kit from unsorted PBMCs as well as from negatively selected CD4+ and CD8+ fractions. Amplification of TCR beta CDR3 regions was done by immunoSEQ multiplex PCR with primers that anneal to V and J segments. A synthetic immune receptor repertoire was used to minimize amplification bias, and any remaining bias was removed computationally after sequencing. Turning to the authors' computational methods: Custom Python scripts were used to quantify repertoire diversity as the Shannon entropy index. Unsorted, CD4+ and CD8+ repertoires were analyzed separately, except for combined analyses in which CD4+ and CD8+ sequences were merged in silico. Clonal expansion was defined as at least a 2-fold frequency increase after treatment relative to C1D1, with a pseudocount of 0.5 for undetected baseline clones. Singleton clones were defined as clones with 0 or 1 copy at C1D1, and non-singleton clones were defined as clones with 2 or more copies. Clones expanded in unsorted samples were labelled as CD4+, CD8+ or unknown by matching protein sequences in sorted samples from the same patient. Diversity changes from C1D1 to C4D1 were tested in paired samples using Wilcoxon tests. TCRdb took this table from immuneACCESS and kept in-frame rearrangements with V and J called. Such tables lack part of the clones; where checked against another copy, unresolved V genes explain under half of the gap, and the rest is unexplained. Clonal size and the V and J genes are those of that table, whereas D and trimming came from the DNA. The sample table contains approximately 57,000 clones; only one count was recorded for less than 95% of them. About 10% of the sample is taken by the ten largest.

The source material was peripheral blood mononuclear cells (PBMCs), sampled before the second cycle of nivolumab. The chain is assembled from TRBV25-1 and TRBJ2-7, with TRBD1 as a weak D call on 6 bases. This receptor was taken from a human donor with classical Hodgkin lymphoma. The CDR3 protein sequence reads: CASSAPGQPNEQYF. The bases read TGTGCCAGCAGTGCTCCGGGACAACCAAACGAGCAGTACTTC.